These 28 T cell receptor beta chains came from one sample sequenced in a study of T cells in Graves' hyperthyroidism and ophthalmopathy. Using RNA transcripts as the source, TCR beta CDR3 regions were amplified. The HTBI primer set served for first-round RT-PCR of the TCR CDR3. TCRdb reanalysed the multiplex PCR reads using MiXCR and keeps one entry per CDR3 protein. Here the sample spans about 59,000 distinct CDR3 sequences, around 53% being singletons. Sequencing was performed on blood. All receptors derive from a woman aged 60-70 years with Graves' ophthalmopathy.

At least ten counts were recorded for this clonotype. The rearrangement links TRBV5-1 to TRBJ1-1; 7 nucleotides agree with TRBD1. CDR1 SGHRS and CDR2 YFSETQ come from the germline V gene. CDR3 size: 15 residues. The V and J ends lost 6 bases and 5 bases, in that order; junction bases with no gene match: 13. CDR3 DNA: TGCGCCAGCAACGATAACAGGGGAGTGAGGACTGAAGCTTTCTTT. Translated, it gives CASNDNRGVRTEAFF.

In DNA, the CDR3 is TGCGCCAGCAGCTTGGGCTCGGGGGCGTATGGAAACACTGAAGCTTTCTTT. Encoded protein: CASSLGSGAYGNTEAFF. The chain joins TRBV5-1 to TRBJ1-1, with TRBD1 as a possible D gene (6 bases). The CDR3 consists of 17 residues. V was clipped by 0 bases and J by 2 bases, with 17 bases between them. Per the germline V gene, CDR1 is SGHRS and CDR2 is YFSETQ.

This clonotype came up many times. The DNA for the CDR3 is TGTGCCAGCAGGATAACTGGGGCCAACGTCCTGACTTTC. It specifies CASRITGANVLTF. The chain recombines TRBV7-6 with TRBJ2-6; D is ambiguous. With 6 bases removed from V and 2 bases from J, the gap between germline ends came to 5 bases. There are 13 residues in the CDR3. Germline CDR1 and CDR2: SGHVS and FNYEAQ.

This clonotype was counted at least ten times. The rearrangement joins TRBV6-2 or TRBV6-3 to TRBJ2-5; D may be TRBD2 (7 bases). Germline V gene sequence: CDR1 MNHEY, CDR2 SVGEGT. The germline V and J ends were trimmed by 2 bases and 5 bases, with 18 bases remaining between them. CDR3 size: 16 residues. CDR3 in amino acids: CASSYVYGGGAETQYF. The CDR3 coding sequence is TGTGCCAGCAGTTACGTGTATGGCGGGGGCGCGGAGACCCAGTACTTC.

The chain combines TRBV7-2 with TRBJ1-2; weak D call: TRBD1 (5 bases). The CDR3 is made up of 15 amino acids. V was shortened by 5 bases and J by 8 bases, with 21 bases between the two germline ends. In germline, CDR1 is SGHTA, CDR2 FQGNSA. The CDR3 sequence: CASSQNGGRSYGYTF. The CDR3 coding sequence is TGTGCCAGCAGCCAGAATGGGGGTCGCTCCTACGGCTACACCTTC.

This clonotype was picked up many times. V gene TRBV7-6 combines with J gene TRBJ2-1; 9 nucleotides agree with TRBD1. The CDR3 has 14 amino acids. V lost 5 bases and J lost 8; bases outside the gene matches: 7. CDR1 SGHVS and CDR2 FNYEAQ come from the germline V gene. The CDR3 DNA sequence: TGTGCCAGCAGCACAACCCGGGACAGGGATGAGCAGTTCTTC. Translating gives CASSTTRDRDEQFF.

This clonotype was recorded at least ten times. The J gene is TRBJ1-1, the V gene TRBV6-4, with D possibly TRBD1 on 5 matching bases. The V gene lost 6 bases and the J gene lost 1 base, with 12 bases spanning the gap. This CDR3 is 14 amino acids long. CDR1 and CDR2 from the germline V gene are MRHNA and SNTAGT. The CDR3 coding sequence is TGTGCCAGCAGATTGGACGACAGGAACACTGAAGCTTTCTTT. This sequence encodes CASRLDDRNTEAFF.

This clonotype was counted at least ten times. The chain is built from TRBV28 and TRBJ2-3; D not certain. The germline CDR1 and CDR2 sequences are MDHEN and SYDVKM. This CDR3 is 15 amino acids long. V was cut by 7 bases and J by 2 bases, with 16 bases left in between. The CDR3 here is CASTPGGLNTDTQYF. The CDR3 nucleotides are TGTGCCAGCACCCCCGGTGGGCTCAACACAGATACGCAGTATTTT.

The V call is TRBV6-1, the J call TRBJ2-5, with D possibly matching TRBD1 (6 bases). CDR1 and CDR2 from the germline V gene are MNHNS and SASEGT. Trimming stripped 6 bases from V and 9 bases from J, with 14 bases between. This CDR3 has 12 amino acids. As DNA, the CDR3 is TGTGCCAGCAGACAGGGTCCTCAGCCCCAGTACTTC. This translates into CASRQGPQPQYF.

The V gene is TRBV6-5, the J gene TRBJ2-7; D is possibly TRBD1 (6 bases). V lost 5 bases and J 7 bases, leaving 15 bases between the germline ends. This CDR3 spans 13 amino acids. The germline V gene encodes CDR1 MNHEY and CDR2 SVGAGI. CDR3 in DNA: TGTGCCAGCAGTCCGGGACATTCGAGAGAGCAGTACTTC. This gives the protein CASSPGHSREQYF.

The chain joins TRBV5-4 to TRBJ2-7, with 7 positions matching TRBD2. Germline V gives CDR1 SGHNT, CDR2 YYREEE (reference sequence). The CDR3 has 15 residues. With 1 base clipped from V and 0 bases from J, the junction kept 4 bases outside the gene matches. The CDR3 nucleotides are TGTGCCAGCAGCTTGAGCGGGGAGGCCTCCTACGAGCAGTACTTC. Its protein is CASSLSGEASYEQYF.

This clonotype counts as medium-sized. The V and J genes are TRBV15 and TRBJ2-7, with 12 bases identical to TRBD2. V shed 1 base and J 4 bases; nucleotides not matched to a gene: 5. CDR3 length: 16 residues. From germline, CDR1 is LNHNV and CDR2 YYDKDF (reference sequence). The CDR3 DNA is TGTGCCACCAGCAGAGGAGGGACTAGCGGGCTATACGAGCAGTACTTC. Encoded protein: CATSRGGTSGLYEQYF. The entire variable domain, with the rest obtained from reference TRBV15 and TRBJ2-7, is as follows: DAMVIQNPRYQVTQFGKPVTLSCSQTLNHNVMYWYQQKSSQAPKLLFHYYDKDFNNEADTPDNFQSRRPNTSFCFLDIRSPGLGDTAMYLCATSRGGTSGLYEQYFGPGTRLTVT.

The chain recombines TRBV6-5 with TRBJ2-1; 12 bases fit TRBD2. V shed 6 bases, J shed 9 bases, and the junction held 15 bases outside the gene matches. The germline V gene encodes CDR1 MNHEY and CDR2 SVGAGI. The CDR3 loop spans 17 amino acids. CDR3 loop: CASSPVATSGRNSEQFF. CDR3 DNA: TGTGCCAGCAGCCCGGTGGCGACTAGCGGGAGAAACAGTGAGCAGTTCTTC.

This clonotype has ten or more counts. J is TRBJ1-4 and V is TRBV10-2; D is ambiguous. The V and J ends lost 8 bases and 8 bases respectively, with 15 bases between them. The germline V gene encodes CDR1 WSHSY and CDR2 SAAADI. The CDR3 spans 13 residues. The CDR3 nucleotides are TGCGCCAGCTGGGAGACCACTGCAGAAAAACTGTTTTTT. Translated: CASWETTAEKLFF.

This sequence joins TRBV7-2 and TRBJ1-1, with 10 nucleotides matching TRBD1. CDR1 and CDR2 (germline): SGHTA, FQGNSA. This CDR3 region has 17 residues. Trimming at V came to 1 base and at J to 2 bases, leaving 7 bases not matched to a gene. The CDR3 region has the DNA TGTGCCAGCAGCTTAGAGGGAGGGACAGGGGTTAACACTGAAGCTTTCTTT. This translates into CASSLEGGTGVNTEAFF.

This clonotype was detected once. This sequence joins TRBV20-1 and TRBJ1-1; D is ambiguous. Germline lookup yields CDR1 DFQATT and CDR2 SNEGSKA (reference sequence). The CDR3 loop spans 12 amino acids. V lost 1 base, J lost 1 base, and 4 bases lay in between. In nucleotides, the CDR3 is TGCAGTGCTAGAGGTGGGAACACTGAAGCTTTCTTT. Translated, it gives CSARGGNTEAFF.

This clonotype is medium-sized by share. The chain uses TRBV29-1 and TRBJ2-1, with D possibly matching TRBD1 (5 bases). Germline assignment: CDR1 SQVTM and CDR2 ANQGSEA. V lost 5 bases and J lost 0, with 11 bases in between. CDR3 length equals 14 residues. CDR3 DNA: TGCAGCGTTACCTCAGGGATCTCCTACAATGAGCAGTTCTTC. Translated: CSVTSGISYNEQFF.

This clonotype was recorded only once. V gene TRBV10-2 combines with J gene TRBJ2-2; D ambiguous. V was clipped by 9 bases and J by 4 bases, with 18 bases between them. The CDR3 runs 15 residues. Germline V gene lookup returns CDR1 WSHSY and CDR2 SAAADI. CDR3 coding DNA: TGCGCCAGTTCCGAAGTGCGATCGGCCACCGGGGAGCTGTTTTTT. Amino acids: CASSEVRSATGELFF.

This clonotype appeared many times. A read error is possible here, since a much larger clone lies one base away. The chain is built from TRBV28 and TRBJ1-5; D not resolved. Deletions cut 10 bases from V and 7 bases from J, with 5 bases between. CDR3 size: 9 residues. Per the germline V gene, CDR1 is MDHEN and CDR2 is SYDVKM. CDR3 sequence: CATAQPQHF. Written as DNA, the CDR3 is TGTGCCACAGCGCAGCCCCAGCATTTT.

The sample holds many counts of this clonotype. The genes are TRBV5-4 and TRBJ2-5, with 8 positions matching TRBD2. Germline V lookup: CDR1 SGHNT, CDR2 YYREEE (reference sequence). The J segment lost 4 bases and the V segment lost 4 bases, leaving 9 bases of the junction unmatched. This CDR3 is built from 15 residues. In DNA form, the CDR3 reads TGTGCCAGCAGCCCGGGACTAGGGGCCCGAGAGACCCAGTACTTC. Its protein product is CASSPGLGARETQYF.

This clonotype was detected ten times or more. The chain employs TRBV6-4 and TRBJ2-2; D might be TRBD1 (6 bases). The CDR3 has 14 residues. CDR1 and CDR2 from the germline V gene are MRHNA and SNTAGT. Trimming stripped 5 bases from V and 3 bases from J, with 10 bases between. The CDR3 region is CASSRQVDTGELFF. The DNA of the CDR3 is TGTGCCAGCAGTCGACAGGTGGACACCGGGGAGCTGTTTTTT.

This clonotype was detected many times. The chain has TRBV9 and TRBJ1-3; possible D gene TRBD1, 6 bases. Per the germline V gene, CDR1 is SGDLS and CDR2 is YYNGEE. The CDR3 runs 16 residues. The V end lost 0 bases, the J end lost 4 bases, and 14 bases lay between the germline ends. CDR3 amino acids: CASSVGLGALGNTIYF. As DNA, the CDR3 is TGTGCCAGCAGCGTAGGTCTGGGGGCGCTGGGAAACACCATATATTTT.

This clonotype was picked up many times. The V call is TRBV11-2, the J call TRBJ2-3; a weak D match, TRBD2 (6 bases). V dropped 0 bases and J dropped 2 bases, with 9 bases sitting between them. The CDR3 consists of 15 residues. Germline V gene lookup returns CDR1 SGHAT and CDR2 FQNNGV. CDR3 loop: CASSLDRELTDTQYF. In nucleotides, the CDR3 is TGTGCCAGCAGCTTAGATCGGGAGCTCACAGATACGCAGTATTTT.

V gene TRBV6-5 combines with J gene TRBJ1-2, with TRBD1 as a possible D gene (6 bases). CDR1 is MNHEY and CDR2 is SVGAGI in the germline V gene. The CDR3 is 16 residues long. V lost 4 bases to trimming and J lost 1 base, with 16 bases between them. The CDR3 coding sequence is TGTGCCAGCAGTTGGAGCCGGGAGGGGGGTAACTATGGCTACACCTTC. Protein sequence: CASSWSREGGNYGYTF.

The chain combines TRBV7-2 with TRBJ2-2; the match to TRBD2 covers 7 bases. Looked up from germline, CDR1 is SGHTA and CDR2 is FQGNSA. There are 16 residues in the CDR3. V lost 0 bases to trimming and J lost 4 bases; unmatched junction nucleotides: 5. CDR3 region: CASSLAAGSGTGELFF. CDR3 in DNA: TGTGCCAGCAGCTTAGCAGCGGGATCGGGCACCGGGGAGCTGTTTTTT.

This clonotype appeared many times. Written as DNA, the CDR3 is TGCGCCAGCAGCCAAGGGAGGGCCAGTCAGGGTCATACGAACACTGAAGCTTTCTTT. Amino acid sequence: CASSQGRASQGHTNTEAFF. The V call is TRBV4-1, the J call TRBJ1-1; D is possibly TRBD1 (5 bases). Trimming shortened V by 1 base and J by 1 base, and 22 bases separated the two germline ends. CDR1 and CDR2 (germline): MGHRA, YSYEKL. There are 19 residues in the CDR3.

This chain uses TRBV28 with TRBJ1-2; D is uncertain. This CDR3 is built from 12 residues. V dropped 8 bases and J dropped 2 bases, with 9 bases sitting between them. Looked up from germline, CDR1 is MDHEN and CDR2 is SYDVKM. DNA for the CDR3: TGTGCCAGCCAAGCTGGGAACTATGGCTACACCTTC. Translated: CASQAGNYGYTF.

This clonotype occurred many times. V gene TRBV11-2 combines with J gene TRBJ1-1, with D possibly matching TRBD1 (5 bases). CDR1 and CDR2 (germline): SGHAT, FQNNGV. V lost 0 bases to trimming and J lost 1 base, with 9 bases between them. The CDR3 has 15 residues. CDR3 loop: CASSLEGRSNTEAFF. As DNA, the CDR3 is TGTGCCAGCAGCTTAGAGGGACGCTCGAACACTGAAGCTTTCTTT.